What follows are 17 T cell receptor beta chains derived from one specimen sequenced in a study of blood T cell repertoires in COVID-19. The assay was immunoSEQ multiplex PCR, and TCRdb's table has in-frame clones only and misses some. The table has approximately 91,000 clones, roughly 80% seen once. Sequencing was carried out using peripheral blood. The receptors derive from a human donor in a cohort sampled during active COVID-19.

This clone was counted a single time. Other DNA sequences of this sample code for an identical CDR3. The chain joins TRBV6-5 to TRBJ1-5; 8 bases line up with TRBD1. Unmatched junction bases numbered 2, after V lost 5 bases and J lost 2 bases. CDR1 MNHEY and CDR2 SVGAGI come from the germline V gene. This CDR3 is 14 amino acids long. CDR3 in amino acids: CASSPGQGNQPQHF. Written as DNA, the CDR3 is TGTGCCAGCAGTCCGGGACAGGGCAATCAGCCCCAGCATTTT.

This chain connects TRBV28 to TRBJ1-5; 7 positions agree with TRBD1. The trim removed 7 bases at V and 1 base at J, leaving 4 bases unmatched. The CDR3 extends over 14 amino acids. Germline V gene data show CDR1 as MDHEN and CDR2 as SYDVKM. CDR3 nucleotide sequence: TGTGCCAGCATCTCAGGGGGGAGCAATCAGCCCCAGCATTTT. Its protein product is CASISGGSNQPQHF.

The chain carries TRBV3-1 (or the pseudogene TRBV3-2) and TRBJ2-5; TRBD2 might be the D (5 bases). This CDR3 region has 16 residues. Germline V gives CDR1 LGHDT, CDR2 YNNKEL (reference sequence). The V and J ends lost 4 bases and 4 bases respectively, with 19 bases between them. The CDR3 loop reads CASSPPFLRRPETQYF. Here the CDR3 DNA reads TGTGCCAGCAGCCCCCCTTTTTTAAGGAGGCCAGAGACCCAGTACTTC.

This clone was observed a single time. The chain employs TRBV5-5 and TRBJ2-5; TRBD1 agrees at 9 bases. CDR3 length: 15 amino acids. The V gene end was trimmed by 4 bases and the J gene end by 5 bases; junction bases not matched to a gene: 9. Germline CDR1 and CDR2: SGHKS and YYEKEE (reference sequence). The CDR3 reads CASSRQGGTEETQYF. CDR3 DNA: TGTGCCAGCAGCCGACAGGGGGGTACCGAGGAGACCCAGTACTTC.

The CDR3 DNA follows: TGTGCCAGCATACCACAGGGGGGATACGAGCAGTACTTC. This encodes CASIPQGGYEQYF. The genes are TRBV28 and TRBJ2-7, with 8 bases matching TRBD1. CDR1 is MDHEN, CDR2 SYDVKM, per germline. The CDR3 is 13 residues long. The J segment lost 4 bases and the V segment lost 7 bases, leaving 6 bases of the junction unmatched.

The CDR3: CASSLSQGGRPQHF. In nucleotides, the CDR3 is TGTGCCAGCAGTTTATCCCAGGGTGGGCGGCCCCAGCATTTT. J is TRBJ1-5 and V is TRBV28, with a possible D match to TRBD1 (5 bases). With 1 base removed from V and 9 bases from J, the gap between germline ends came to 13 bases. The CDR3 loop spans 14 amino acids. CDR1 is MDHEN and CDR2 is SYDVKM in the germline V gene.

The chain is built from TRBV18 and TRBJ1-2; a possible D gene is TRBD1 (6 bases). This CDR3 has 13 amino acids. The ends were cut back, 6 bases at V and 3 bases at J, with 11 bases in the middle. The germline V gene has CDR1 KGHSH and CDR2 LQKENI. CDR3 loop: CASSRSGDYGYTF. CDR3 nucleotide sequence: TGTGCCAGCTCCCGTTCAGGGGACTATGGCTACACCTTC. Full variable domain (outside the CDR3, taken from reference TRBV18 and TRBJ1-2): NAGVMQNPRHLVRRRGQEARLRCSPMKGHSHVYWYRQLPEEGLKFMVYLQKENIIDESGMPKERFSAEFPKEGPSILRIQQVVRGDSAAYFCASSRSGDYGYTFGSGTRLTVV.

V and J are TRBV19 and TRBJ2-7; 9 bases map to TRBD1. The J segment lost 1 base and the V segment lost 5 bases, leaving 3 bases of the junction unmatched. The CDR3 length is 14 residues. Germline loops: CDR1 LNHDA, CDR2 SQIVND (reference sequence). CDR3 coding DNA: TGTGCCAGTAGTTCAGGACAGGGGTCCTACGAGCAGTACTTC. Its protein product is CASSSGQGSYEQYF.

This rearrangement joins TRBV5-6 to TRBJ2-7; a weak D match, TRBD1 (5 bases). The CDR3 contains 14 residues. The V gene lost 0 bases and the J gene lost 3 bases, with 10 bases spanning the gap. Germline-derived CDR1 and CDR2 are SGHDT and YYEEEE. The CDR3 nucleotides are TGTGCCAGCAGCTTGGCAGGGTTGGTCTACGAGCAGTACTTC. This sequence encodes CASSLAGLVYEQYF.

The rearrangement uses TRBV11-2 and TRBJ2-7, with a weak D call TRBD1 (6 bases). V was trimmed by 5 bases and J by 1 base, leaving 21 bases between them. This CDR3 has 17 residues. Per the germline V gene, CDR1 is SGHAT and CDR2 is FQNNGV. Here the CDR3 DNA reads TGTGCCAGCAGCCCGAATCGAGGGGCAGGGGAATCCTACGAGCAGTACTTC. It is translated as CASSPNRGAGESYEQYF.

V usage is TRBV5-1 and J usage is TRBJ2-7; 11 nucleotides agree with TRBD2. The germline CDR1 and CDR2 sequences are SGHRS and YFSETQ. The CDR3 loop spans 14 amino acids. J gave up 5 bases and V 1 base, and 2 bases lay outside the gene matches. CDR3 sequence reads: CASSLLAGGNEQYF. In nucleotides, the CDR3 is TGCGCCAGCAGCTTGCTAGCGGGAGGCAACGAGCAGTACTTC. Filled out from reference TRBV5-1 and TRBJ2-7, the complete variable domain reads KAGVTQTPRYLIKTRGQQVTLSCSPISGHRSVSWYQQTPGQGLQFLFEYFSETQRNKGNFPGRFSGRQFSNSRSEMNVSTLELGDSALYLCASSLLAGGNEQYFGPGTRLTVT.

This clone was seen a handful of times. The V and J genes are TRBV3-1 (or the pseudogene TRBV3-2) and TRBJ2-7; the match to TRBD2 covers 9 bases. From germline, CDR1 is LGHDT and CDR2 YNNKEL (reference sequence). V lost 0 bases to trimming and J lost 9 bases; unmatched junction nucleotides: 6. This CDR3 comprises 14 residues. In DNA form, the CDR3 reads TGTGCCAGCAGCCAAGAGGCGGGAGGGAGGACGCAGTACTTC. Translated: CASSQEAGGRTQYF.

This rearrangement joins TRBV9 to TRBJ2-1, with 9 bases identical to TRBD2. Germline CDR1 reads SGDLS; CDR2 reads YYNGEE. The J segment lost 7 bases and the V segment lost 4 bases, leaving 9 bases of the junction unmatched. The CDR3 sequence is 15 residues long. The CDR3 DNA reads TGTGCCAGCAGCTACAGAGGGACTAGCAGAAATGAGCAGTTCTTC. Protein product: CASSYRGTSRNEQFF.

This clone appeared a few times. This rearrangement joins TRBV3-1 (or the pseudogene TRBV3-2) to TRBJ1-6; possible D gene TRBD1, 6 bases. CDR1 is LGHDT and CDR2 is YNNKEL in the germline V gene (reference sequence). The V gene lost 1 base and the J gene lost 6 bases, with 10 bases spanning the gap. The CDR3 has 15 residues. Written as DNA, the CDR3 is TGTGCCAGCAGCCAAGGGGGGACATCTAATTCACCCCTCCACTTT. This sequence encodes CASSQGGTSNSPLHF.

This clone has only a few counts. The rearrangement uses TRBV6-6 and TRBJ1-5, with 7 bases matching TRBD1. The V and J ends lost 5 bases and 3 bases, in that order; junction bases with no gene match: 4. CDR3 length: 14 residues. CDR1 is MNHNY and CDR2 is SVGAGI in the germline V gene (reference sequence). CDR3 region: CASSRQGLNQPQHF. CDR3 DNA sequence: TGTGCCAGCAGTCGACAGGGTCTCAATCAGCCCCAGCATTTT.

The CDR3 DNA sequence: TGTGCCAGCAGCTTGGACACCACTAATGAAAAACTGTTTTTT. Its protein product is CASSLDTTNEKLFF. V is TRBV5-4 and J is TRBJ1-4, with D uncertain. V shed 0 bases and J shed 2 bases, with 5 bases lying between them. The germline gives CDR1 SGHNT, CDR2 YYREEE (reference sequence). The CDR3 has 14 amino acids.

The CDR3 DNA follows: TGTGCCAGCAGCGATAGAGCGACCCTCCACTTT. As protein: CASSDRATLHF. This chain links TRBV2 with TRBJ1-6; D gene uncertain. Trimming removed 6 bases at V and 14 bases at J, with 11 bases between. Per germline, CDR1 SNHLY and CDR2 FYNNEI. This CDR3 spans 11 amino acids.